This passage covers 10 T cell receptor beta chains from one sample sequenced in a study of cytomegalovirus exposure and HLA in healthy donors. The primer mix had 60 Vbeta and 13 Jbeta primers. Assay used: immunoSEQ multiplex PCR; TCRdb lists only in-frame clones, some missing. The sample has approximately 140,000 clones, approximately 85% seen once. Material for sequencing was PBMCs. These receptors all stem from a woman in her thirties or forties in good health and CMV-seronegative.

V usage is TRBV11-3 and J usage is TRBJ2-5, with a tentative D call TRBD1 (7 bases). This CDR3 spans 16 amino acids. The germline V gene has CDR1 SGHNT and CDR2 YENEEA. V lost 2 bases, J lost 0 bases, and 13 bases lay in between. The CDR3 sequence: CASSLQGGLYQETQYF. CDR3 DNA: TGTGCCAGCAGCTTACAGGGGGGTTTATACCAAGAGACCCAGTACTTC.

The V call is TRBV5-6, the J call TRBJ2-7, with 8 positions matching TRBD1. With V trimmed by 4 bases and J by 3 bases, 6 bases remained unmatched. Germline V CDR1 and CDR2: SGHDT, YYEEEE. The CDR3 is 14 amino acids. The CDR3 DNA reads TGTGCCAGCAGCCCCGGGACAGGATTCTACGAGCAGTACTTC. Its translation is CASSPGTGFYEQYF.

This clone came up once. The gene calls are TRBV5-1 and TRBJ2-5; D gene unclear. Per germline, CDR1 SGHRS and CDR2 YFSETQ. Trimming removed 7 bases at V and 2 bases at J, with 9 bases between. This CDR3 has 12 residues. CDR3 region: CASRSVQETQYF. The CDR3 region has the DNA TGCGCCAGCCGGAGCGTTCAAGAGACCCAGTACTTC.

This clone was picked up one time. This chain connects TRBV28 to TRBJ2-1; weak D call: TRBD2 (6 bases). Per germline, CDR1 MDHEN and CDR2 SYDVKM. The CDR3 covers 13 residues. Trimming took 8 bases from V and 2 from J, leaving 10 bases between them. CDR3 residues: CASGGAAYNEQFF. The CDR3 DNA sequence: TGTGCCAGCGGAGGGGCGGCCTACAATGAGCAGTTCTTC. Full variable domain (missing parts from reference TRBV28 and TRBJ2-1): DVKVTQSSRYLVKRTGEKVFLECVQDMDHENMFWYRQDPGLGLRLIYFSYDVKMKEKGDIPEGYSVSREKKERFSLILESASTNQTSMYLCASGGAAYNEQFFGPGTRLTVL.

The count of this clone is one. CDR3 coding DNA: TGTGCCATCCAGGGGGACAATGAGCAGTTCTTC. Residues: CAIQGDNEQFF. The chain uses TRBV6-5 and TRBJ2-1; 7 bases agree with TRBD1. The CDR3 loop spans 11 amino acids. V dropped 10 bases and J dropped 5; count of bases not matched to a gene: 2. CDR1 MNHEY and CDR2 SVGAGI come from the germline V gene.

The V call is TRBV7-9, the J call TRBJ2-3, with D maybe TRBD1 (5 bases). The CDR3 is 13 residues long. V shed 4 bases and J shed 4 bases, with 9 bases lying between them. Germline V gives CDR1 SEHNR, CDR2 FQNEAQ (reference sequence). CDR3 region: CASSWEGADTQYF. DNA of the CDR3: TGTGCCAGCAGCTGGGAAGGGGCAGATACGCAGTATTTT.

The CDR3 is CASGRTGGTYEQYF. The DNA for the CDR3 is TGCGCCAGCGGGCGGACAGGGGGAACCTACGAGCAGTACTTC. The V and J genes are TRBV5-1 and TRBJ2-5, with 10 bases aligning to TRBD1. Matching the DNA end better, TRBJ2-7 makes the J call doubtful. Germline V lookup: CDR1 SGHRS, CDR2 YFSETQ. The CDR3 contains 14 residues.

This sequence joins TRBV20-1 and TRBJ2-1; weak D call: TRBD2 (5 bases). Trimming took 6 bases from V and 8 from J, leaving 11 bases between them. CDR3 length: 11 amino acids. Per germline, CDR1 DFQATT and CDR2 SNEGSKA (reference sequence). DNA of the CDR3: TGCAGTGCCGAGGGAGACTATGAGCAGTTCTTC. This codes for CSAEGDYEQFF.

The rearrangement links TRBV6-6 to TRBJ1-5; 7 nucleotides match TRBD1. The CDR3 spans 14 residues. Trimming took 5 bases from V and 6 from J; bases not matched to a gene: 7. Germline CDR1 reads MNHNY; CDR2 reads SVGAGI (reference sequence). CDR3 DNA sequence: TGTGCCAGCAGTATCGTAAGGGGGCGTCAGCCCCAGCATTTT. Translated: CASSIVRGRQPQHF.

This sequence joins TRBV4-1 and TRBJ2-4; TRBD2 matches at 8 bases. The CDR3 loop spans 17 amino acids. Trimming cost V 0 bases and J 3 bases; bases outside gene matches: 7. The germline gives CDR1 MGHRA, CDR2 YSYEKL. The CDR3 spells CASSQDSRGGYKNIQYF. In DNA, the CDR3 is TGCGCCAGCAGCCAAGACTCTCGGGGGGGGTACAAAAACATTCAGTACTTC.